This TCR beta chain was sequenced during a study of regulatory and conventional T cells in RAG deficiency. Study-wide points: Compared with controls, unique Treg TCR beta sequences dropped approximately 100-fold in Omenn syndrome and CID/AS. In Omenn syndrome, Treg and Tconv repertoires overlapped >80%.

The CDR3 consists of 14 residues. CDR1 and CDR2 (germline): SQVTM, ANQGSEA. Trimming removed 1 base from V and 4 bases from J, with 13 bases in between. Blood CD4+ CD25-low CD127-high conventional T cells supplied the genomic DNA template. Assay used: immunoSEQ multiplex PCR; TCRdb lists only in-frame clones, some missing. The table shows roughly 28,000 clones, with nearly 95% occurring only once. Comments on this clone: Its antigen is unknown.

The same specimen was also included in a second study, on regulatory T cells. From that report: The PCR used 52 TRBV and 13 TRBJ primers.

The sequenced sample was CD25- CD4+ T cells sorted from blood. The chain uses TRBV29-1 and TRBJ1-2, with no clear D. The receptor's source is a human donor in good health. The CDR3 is CSVEVRVGSYGYTF. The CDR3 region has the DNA TGCAGCGTTGAAGTTCGGGTCGGGTCCTATGGCTACACCTTC.